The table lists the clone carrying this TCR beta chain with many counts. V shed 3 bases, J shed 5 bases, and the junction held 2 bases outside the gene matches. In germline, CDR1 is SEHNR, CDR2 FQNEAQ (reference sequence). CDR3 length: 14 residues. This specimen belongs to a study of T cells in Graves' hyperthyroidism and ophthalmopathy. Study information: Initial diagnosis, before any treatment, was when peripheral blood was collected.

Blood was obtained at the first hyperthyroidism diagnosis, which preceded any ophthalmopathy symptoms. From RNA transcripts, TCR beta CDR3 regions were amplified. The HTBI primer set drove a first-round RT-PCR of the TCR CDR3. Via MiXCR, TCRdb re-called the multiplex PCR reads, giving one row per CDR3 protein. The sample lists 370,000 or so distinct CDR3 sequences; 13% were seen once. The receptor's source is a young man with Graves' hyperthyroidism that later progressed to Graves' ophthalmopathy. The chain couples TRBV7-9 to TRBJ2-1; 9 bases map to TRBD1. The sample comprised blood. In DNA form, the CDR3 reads TGTGCCAGCAGCTTGGGGACAGGGAACAATGAGCAGTTCTTC. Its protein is CASSLGTGNNEQFF.